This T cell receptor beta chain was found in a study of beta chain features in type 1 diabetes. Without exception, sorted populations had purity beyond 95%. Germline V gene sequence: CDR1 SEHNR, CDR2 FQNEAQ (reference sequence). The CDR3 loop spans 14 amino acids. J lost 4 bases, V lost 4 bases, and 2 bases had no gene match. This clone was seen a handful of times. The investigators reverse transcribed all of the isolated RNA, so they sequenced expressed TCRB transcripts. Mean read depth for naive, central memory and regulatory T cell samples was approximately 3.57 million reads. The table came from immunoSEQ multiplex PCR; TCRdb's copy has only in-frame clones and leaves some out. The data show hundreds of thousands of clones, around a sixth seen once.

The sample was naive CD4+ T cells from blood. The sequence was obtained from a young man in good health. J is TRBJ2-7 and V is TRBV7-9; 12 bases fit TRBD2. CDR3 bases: TGTGCCAGCAGCTGGGGACTAGCGGGTTACGAGCAGTACTTC. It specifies CASSWGLAGYEQYF.